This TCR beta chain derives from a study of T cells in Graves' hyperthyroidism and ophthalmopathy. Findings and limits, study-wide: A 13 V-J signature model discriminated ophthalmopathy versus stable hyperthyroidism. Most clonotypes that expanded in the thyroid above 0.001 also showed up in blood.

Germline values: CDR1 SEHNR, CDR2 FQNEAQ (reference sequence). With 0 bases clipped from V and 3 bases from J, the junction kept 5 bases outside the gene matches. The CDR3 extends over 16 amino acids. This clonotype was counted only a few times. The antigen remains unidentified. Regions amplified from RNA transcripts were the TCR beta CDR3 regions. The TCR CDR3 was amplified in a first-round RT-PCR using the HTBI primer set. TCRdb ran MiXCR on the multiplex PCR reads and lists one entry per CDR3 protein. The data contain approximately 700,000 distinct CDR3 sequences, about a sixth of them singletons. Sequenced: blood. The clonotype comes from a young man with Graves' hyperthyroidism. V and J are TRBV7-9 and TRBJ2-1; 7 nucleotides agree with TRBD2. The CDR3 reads CASSLASGPFYNEQFF. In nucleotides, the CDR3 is TGTGCCAGCAGCTTAGCTAGCGGGCCGTTCTACAATGAGCAGTTCTTC.